Listed below are T cell receptor beta chains from one sample, sequenced in a study of blood T cell repertoires in COVID-19. Sequencing was performed with immunoSEQ multiplex PCR; in TCRdb, only in-frame clones are kept and a portion is missing. This sample carries nearly 350,000 clones, around nine tenths of them seen once, and the ten largest clones take approximately 3.5%. Sequenced sample: peripheral blood. These receptor sequences come from a woman aged 18-35 years who had recovered from COVID-19. Both conserved end residues are part of each CDR3.

cdr3_aa: CATSRTGEQETQYF; v_call: TRBV24-1; j_call: TRBJ2-5
cdr3_aa: CAISPGQGLYGYTF; v_call: TRBV10-3; j_call: TRBJ1-2
cdr3_aa: CASNSMGAGGSYGYTF; v_call: TRBV19; j_call: TRBJ1-2
cdr3_aa: CASSPPPGVRWNEQFF; v_call: TRBV18; j_call: TRBJ2-1
cdr3_aa: CGGRTGGDTDTQYF; v_call: TRBV30; j_call: TRBJ2-3
cdr3_aa: CASSPGRGAGYTF; v_call: TRBV5-5; j_call: TRBJ1-2
cdr3_aa: CASSLPLARAGGPTTSTDTQYF; v_call: TRBV28; j_call: TRBJ2-3
cdr3_aa: CASSQENLAGLGFALYF; v_call: TRBV4-1; j_call: TRBJ2-3
cdr3_aa: CASSHLSGNRDTQYF; v_call: TRBV4-1; j_call: TRBJ2-3
cdr3_aa: CASSFRRSTYNEQFF; v_call: TRBV13; j_call: TRBJ2-1
cdr3_aa: CASSRYQGAQWTGELFF; v_call: TRBV4-3; j_call: TRBJ2-2
cdr3_aa: CASSLSPGEAFF; v_call: TRBV5-4; j_call: TRBJ1-1
cdr3_aa: CASSYNLPSEAFF; v_call: TRBV6-5; j_call: TRBJ1-1
cdr3_aa: CASSQGGRTADTQYF; v_call: TRBV4-3; j_call: TRBJ2-3
cdr3_aa: CASSPSAGSFNEQFF; v_call: TRBV7-2; j_call: TRBJ2-1
cdr3_aa: CASSGQGYGNTIYF; v_call: TRBV14; j_call: TRBJ1-3
cdr3_aa: CAWAGGADYGYTF; v_call: TRBV30; j_call: TRBJ1-2
cdr3_aa: CASRDTRGRAGVETQYF; v_call: TRBV11-3; j_call: TRBJ2-5
cdr3_aa: CASSSDPVRQGRLEAFF; v_call: TRBV6-2/TRBV6-3; j_call: TRBJ1-1
cdr3_aa: CASSTGGGNQPQHF; v_call: TRBV6-6; j_call: TRBJ1-5
cdr3_aa: CASSLVAVYTGELFF; v_call: TRBV14; j_call: TRBJ2-2
cdr3_aa: CASSPRTSYNEQFF; v_call: TRBV7-6; j_call: TRBJ2-1
cdr3_aa: CASSQGPGMNTEAFF; v_call: TRBV4-3; j_call: TRBJ1-1
cdr3_aa: CASSKRGTSGPEGSQETQYF; v_call: TRBV7-9; j_call: TRBJ2-5
cdr3_aa: CASSKLAVQGTGELFF; v_call: TRBV11-3; j_call: TRBJ2-2
cdr3_aa: CASSPGGGSYNEQFF; v_call: TRBV9; j_call: TRBJ2-1
cdr3_aa: CASQFLTDTQYF; v_call: TRBV6-6; j_call: TRBJ2-3
cdr3_aa: CATSRREAISYNEQFF; v_call: TRBV15; j_call: TRBJ2-1
cdr3_aa: CASSPSATGSHEKLFF; v_call: TRBV7-8; j_call: TRBJ1-4
cdr3_aa: CASSGGNEQFF; v_call: TRBV5-4; j_call: TRBJ2-1
cdr3_aa: CASREGWRGLNYGYTF; v_call: TRBV5-1; j_call: TRBJ1-2
cdr3_aa: CATSDLQGAPAKNEQFF; v_call: TRBV24-1; j_call: TRBJ2-1
cdr3_aa: CASSQGDSGNTIYF; v_call: TRBV4-3; j_call: TRBJ1-3
cdr3_aa: CASSLEQGNSPLHF; v_call: TRBV7-9; j_call: TRBJ1-6
cdr3_aa: CASSQSLTTQRGGYSNQPQHF; v_call: TRBV23-1; j_call: TRBJ1-5
cdr3_aa: CASIPGDGGVTEAFF; v_call: TRBV11-3; j_call: TRBJ1-1
cdr3_aa: CASSGTENTEAFF; v_call: TRBV10-2; j_call: TRBJ1-1
cdr3_aa: CASSVVPAGAILNTGELFF; v_call: TRBV9; j_call: TRBJ2-2
cdr3_aa: CASGLSETQYF; v_call: TRBV12-5; j_call: TRBJ2-5
cdr3_aa: CATSTREGNTGELFF; v_call: TRBV15; j_call: TRBJ2-2
cdr3_aa: CASSSPDRGNEQFF; v_call: TRBV7-9; j_call: TRBJ2-1
cdr3_aa: CASSSLGYEQFF; v_call: TRBV11-3; j_call: TRBJ2-1
cdr3_aa: CASRGLAGGPYNEQFF; v_call: TRBV27; j_call: TRBJ2-1
cdr3_aa: CASSEVTAGGAFF; v_call: TRBV2; j_call: TRBJ1-1
cdr3_aa: CASSLEGVGQRNTGELFF; v_call: TRBV7-9; j_call: TRBJ2-2
cdr3_aa: CASTRSQSSYNEQFF; v_call: TRBV2; j_call: TRBJ2-1
cdr3_aa: CASSPEIASGRATNEKLFF; v_call: TRBV18; j_call: TRBJ1-4
cdr3_aa: CASSFQNSGANVLTF; v_call: TRBV5-6; j_call: TRBJ2-6
cdr3_aa: CASSLNRGPIGNSPLHF; v_call: TRBV27; j_call: TRBJ1-6
cdr3_aa: CASSLGASAYNEQFF; v_call: TRBV11-2; j_call: TRBJ2-1
cdr3_aa: CASSFGAGENYGYTF; v_call: TRBV5-1; j_call: TRBJ1-2
cdr3_aa: CASRLARVDSNEQFF; v_call: TRBV5-8; j_call: TRBJ2-1
cdr3_aa: CASSSKRESPYNEQFF; v_call: TRBV27; j_call: TRBJ2-1
cdr3_aa: CASGGFNTGELFF; v_call: TRBV6-5; j_call: TRBJ2-2